The clone carrying this T cell receptor (beta chain) was counted between two and nine times. As yet, its antigen is unknown. V gave up 1 base and J gave up 0 bases, with 17 bases separating them. The CDR3 runs 18 residues. The germline V gene has CDR1 SGHVS and CDR2 FQNEAQ. This entry belongs to a study of T-cell reconstitution after alpha-beta-depleted transplantation in children. General study points: The authors attributed T-cell counts and diversity one year after transplant mostly to newly produced T cells. Several hundred graft clones that had expanded were reportedly the source of alpha-beta T cells about two months after transplant. The study traced high day-60 TCRbeta diversity in some patients to surviving recipient T cells and thymic progenitors.

Library preparation (for TCRbeta) was performed with unique molecular identifiers. Each CDR3 protein is one row after TCRdb ran MiXCR on the PCR reads. Here the sample spans about 980,000 distinct CDR3 sequences, about 29% being singletons. The source material was PBMCs, mostly from graft donor cells, sampled 360 days after TCRalphabeta/CD19-depleted stem cell transplant. This chain joins TRBV7-8 and TRBJ2-3; the D gene is possibly TRBD1 (6 bases). This TCR was recovered from a boy younger than two who had a stem cell transplant for SCID, so the T cells may come from the graft donor. The CDR3 reads CASSLGYQTGPSTDTQYF. CDR3 nucleotide sequence: TGTGCCAGCAGCTTAGGGTATCAGACAGGACCTAGCACAGATACGCAGTATTTT. Filled out from reference TRBV7-8 and TRBJ2-3, the complete variable domain reads GAGVSQSPRYKVAKRGQDVALRCDPISGHVSLFWYQQALGQGPEFLTYFQNEAQLDKSGLPSDRFFAERPEGSVSTLKIQRTQQEDSAVYLCASSLGYQTGPSTDTQYFGPGTRLTVL.